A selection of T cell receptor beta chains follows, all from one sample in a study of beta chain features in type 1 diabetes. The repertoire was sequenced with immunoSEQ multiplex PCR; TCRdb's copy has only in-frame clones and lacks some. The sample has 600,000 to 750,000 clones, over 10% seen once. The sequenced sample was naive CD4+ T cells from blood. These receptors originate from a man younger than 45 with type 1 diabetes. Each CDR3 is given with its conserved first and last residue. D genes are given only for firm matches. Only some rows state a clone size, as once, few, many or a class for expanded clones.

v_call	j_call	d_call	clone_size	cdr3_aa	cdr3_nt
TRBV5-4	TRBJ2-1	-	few	CASSRAGSEQFF	TGTGCCAGCAGCAGAGCCGGGAGTGAGCAGTTCTTC
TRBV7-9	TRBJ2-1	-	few	CASRTVDTYNEQFF	TGTGCCAGTAGGACGGTGGATACCTACAATGAGCAGTTCTTC
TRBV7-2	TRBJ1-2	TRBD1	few	CASSLRTGYGYTF	TGTGCCAGCAGCTTACGGACAGGCTATGGCTACACCTTC
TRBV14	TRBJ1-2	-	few	CASSRQGNYGYTF	TGTGCCAGCAGCCGTCAGGGCAACTATGGCTACACCTTC
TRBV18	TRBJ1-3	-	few	CASSNDAGNTIYF	TGTGCCAGCTCAAACGACGCTGGAAACACCATATATTTT
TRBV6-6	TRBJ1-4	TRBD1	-	CASSYQGAANEKLFF	TGTGCCAGCAGTTACCAGGGGGCAGCTAATGAAAAACTGTTTTTT
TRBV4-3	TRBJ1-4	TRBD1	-	CASSQGTGYEKLFF	TGCGCCAGCAGCCAAGGGACAGGGTATGAAAAACTGTTTTTT
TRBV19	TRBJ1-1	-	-	CASSTPLGRRVNTEAFF	TGTGCCAGTAGTACCCCGCTGGGGCGCAGGGTGAACACTGAAGCTTTCTTT
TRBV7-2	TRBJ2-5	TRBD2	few	CASSFRGVWETQYF	TGTGCCAGCAGCTTTCGGGGGGTGTGGGAGACCCAGTACTTC
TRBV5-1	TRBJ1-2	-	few	CASSLPGGDGYTF	TGCGCCAGCAGCTTGCCAGGAGGTGATGGCTACACCTTC
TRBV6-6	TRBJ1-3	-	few	CASSYSGGNTIYF	TGTGCCAGCAGTTACTCAGGGGGAAACACCATATATTTT
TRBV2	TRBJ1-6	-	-	CASSENSPLHF	TGTGCCAGCAGTGAAAACTCACCCCTCCACTTT
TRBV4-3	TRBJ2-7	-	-	CASSQGAAGSYEQYF	TGCGCCAGCAGCCAAGGGGCGGCAGGCTCCTACGAGCAGTACTTC
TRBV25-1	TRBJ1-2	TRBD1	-	CASSGSGTAIGYTF	TGTGCCAGCAGTGGATCCGGGACAGCCATTGGCTACACCTTC
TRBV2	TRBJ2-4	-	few	CASSEERSLNIQYF	TGTGCCAGCAGTGAAGAGCGGAGCTTAAACATTCAGTACTTC
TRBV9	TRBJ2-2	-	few	CASSLPPTGELFF	TGTGCCAGCAGCCTCCCGCCCACCGGGGAGCTGTTTTTT
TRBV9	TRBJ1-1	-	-	CASSGRTEAFF	TGTGCCAGCAGTGGTCGGACTGAAGCTTTCTTT
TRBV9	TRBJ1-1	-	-	CASSASGTGNTEAFF	TGTGCCAGCAGCGCCAGCGGGACTGGGAACACTGAAGCTTTCTTT
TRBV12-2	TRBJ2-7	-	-	CARQLPVSHEQYF	TGTGCAAGACAATTACCTGTCTCCCACGAGCAGTACTTC
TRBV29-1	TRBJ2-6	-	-	CSVESGAGANVLTF	TGCAGCGTTGAGTCAGGGGCCGGGGCCAACGTCCTGACTTTC
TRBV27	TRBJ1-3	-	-	CASRCLEGSSGNTIYF	TGTGCCAGCAGATGTCTTGAGGGGAGCTCTGGAAACACCATATATTTT
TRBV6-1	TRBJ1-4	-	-	CASSEVGTPTNEKLFF	TGTGCCAGCAGTGAAGTGGGGACACCAACTAATGAAAAACTGTTTTTT
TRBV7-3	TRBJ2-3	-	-	CASSLTWGLTDTQYF	TGTGCCAGCAGCTTAACGTGGGGCCTCACAGATACGCAGTATTTT
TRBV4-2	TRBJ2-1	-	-	CASSQRGGDNYNEQFF	TGTGCCAGCAGCCAGAGGGGGGGCGACAACTACAATGAGCAGTTCTTC
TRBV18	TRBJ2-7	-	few	CASSPGSGPYEQYF	TGTGCCAGCTCACCAGGGTCGGGGCCCTACGAGCAGTACTTC
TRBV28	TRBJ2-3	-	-	CASSYWGPDTQYF	TGTGCCAGCAGTTACTGGGGGCCAGATACGCAGTATTTT
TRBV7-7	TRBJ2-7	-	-	CASSLKQVRYEQYF	TGTGCTAGCAGCTTAAAACAGGTCCGCTACGAGCAGTACTTC
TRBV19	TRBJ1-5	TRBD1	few	CASSSPSGTGVSNQPQHF	TGTGCCAGTAGTTCCCCATCCGGGACAGGGGTAAGCAATCAGCCCCAGCATTTT
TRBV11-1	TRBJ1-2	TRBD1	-	CASSPATGYQSNYGYTF	TGTGCCAGCAGCCCAGCGACAGGGTACCAGTCTAACTATGGCTACACCTTC
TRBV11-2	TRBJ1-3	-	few	CASSLALPGNTIYF	TGTGCCAGCAGCTTAGCACTACCTGGAAACACCATATATTTT
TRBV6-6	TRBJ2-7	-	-	CASSQHYEQYF	TGTGCCAGCAGTCAGCACTACGAGCAGTACTTC
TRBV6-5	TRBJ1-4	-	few	CASRRGEEKLFF	TGTGCCAGCCGCCGGGGAGAGGAAAAACTGTTTTTT
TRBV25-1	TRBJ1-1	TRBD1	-	CASSAQWRQGLSPAFF	TGTGCCAGCAGTGCCCAGTGGAGACAGGGCCTATCCCCGGCTTTCTTT
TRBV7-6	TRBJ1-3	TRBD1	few	CASSPQGAGNTIYF	TGTGCCAGCAGCCCACAGGGGGCTGGAAACACCATATATTTT
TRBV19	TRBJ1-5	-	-	CASSLVGGDNQPQHF	TGTGCCAGTAGTTTGGTCGGAGGGGACAATCAGCCCCAGCATTTT
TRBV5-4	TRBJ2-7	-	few	CASSFRGEQYF	TGTGCCAGCAGCTTCAGGGGCGAGCAGTACTTC
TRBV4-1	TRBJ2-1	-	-	CASSQDWGQSNEQFF	TGCGCCAGCAGCCAAGATTGGGGCCAGAGCAATGAGCAGTTCTTC
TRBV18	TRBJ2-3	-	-	CASSLRTTDTQYF	TGTGCCAGCTCACTTCGGACAACAGATACGCAGTATTTT
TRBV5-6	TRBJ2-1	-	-	CASRNTGSSYNEQFF	TGTGCCAGCAGGAATACAGGGAGCTCCTACAATGAGCAGTTCTTC
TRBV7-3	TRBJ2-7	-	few	CASSLVPYEQYF	TGTGCCAGCAGCTTAGTCCCATACGAGCAGTACTTC
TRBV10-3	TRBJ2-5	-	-	CAIGGILGETQYF	TGTGCCATCGGGGGGATACTCGGGGAGACCCAGTACTTC
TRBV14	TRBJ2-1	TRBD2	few	CASSQDRRGRYNEQFF	TGTGCCAGCAGCCAAGATAGGCGGGGGAGATACAATGAGCAGTTCTTC
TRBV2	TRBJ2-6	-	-	CASGGPVAGANVLTF	TGTGCCAGCGGAGGACCGGTCGCTGGGGCCAACGTCCTGACTTTC
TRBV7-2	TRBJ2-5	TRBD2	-	CASSFSGGAGETQYF	TGTGCCAGCAGCTTTAGCGGGGGGGCCGGAGAGACCCAGTACTTC
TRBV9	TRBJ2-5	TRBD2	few	CASSRWGGIQETQYF	TGTGCCAGCAGCCGTTGGGGGGGAATACAAGAGACCCAGTACTTC
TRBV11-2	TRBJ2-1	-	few	CASREGSNEQFF	TGTGCCAGCAGGGAAGGGAGCAATGAGCAGTTCTTC
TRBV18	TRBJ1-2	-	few	CASSPGTPSNYGYTF	TGTGCCAGCTCACCCGGGACACCATCTAACTATGGCTACACCTTC
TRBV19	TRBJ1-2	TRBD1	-	CASQSDRVYGYTF	TGTGCCAGTCAGTCTGACAGGGTCTATGGCTACACCTTC
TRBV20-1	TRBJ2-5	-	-	CSNQGAETQYF	TGCAGCAACCAGGGAGCGGAGACCCAGTACTTC
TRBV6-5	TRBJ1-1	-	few	CASTKGGGGTEAFF	TGTGCCAGCACTAAAGGGGGGGGCGGCACTGAAGCTTTCTTT
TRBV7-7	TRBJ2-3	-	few	CASSPAQHTDTQYF	TGTGCTAGCAGCCCGGCACAGCACACAGATACGCAGTATTTT
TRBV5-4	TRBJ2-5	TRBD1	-	CASSSQGAGETQYF	TGTGCCAGCAGCTCACAGGGGGCGGGCGAGACCCAGTACTTC
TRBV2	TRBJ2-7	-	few	CASSAGPSYEQYF	TGTGCCAGCAGTGCCGGCCCGTCCTACGAGCAGTACTTC
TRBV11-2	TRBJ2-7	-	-	CASSLEGSEQYF	TGTGCCAGCAGCTTAGAAGGTTCCGAGCAGTACTTC
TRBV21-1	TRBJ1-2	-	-	CASSKVAGYGYTF	TGTGCCAGCAGCAAAGTGGCAGGCTATGGCTACACCTTC
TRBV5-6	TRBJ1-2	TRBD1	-	CASSSGQANYGYTF	TGTGCCAGCAGCTCGGGACAGGCTAACTATGGCTACACCTTC
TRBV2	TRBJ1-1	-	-	CASSDAGHLDTEAFF	TGTGCCAGCAGTGACGCGGGACACCTGGACACTGAAGCTTTCTTT
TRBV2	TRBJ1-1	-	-	CASRVTPNTEAFF	TGTGCCAGCAGGGTGACACCGAACACTGAAGCTTTCTTT